The sequence of this TCR beta chain was determined in a study of early T cells in non-severe SARS-CoV-2 infection. Germline CDR1 is SGHVS and CDR2 is FNYEAQ. The CDR3 loop spans 15 amino acids. Molecules of cDNA were individually given unique molecular identifiers that were attached to them. TCRdb analysed the 5' RACE reads with MiXCR anew, one entry per CDR3 protein. The sample has around 82,000 distinct CDR3 sequences, approximately 12% seen once. Of note for this clonotype: A read error may account for a junction end that differs from germline.

Sequencing was done on a sample of whole blood. The origin of this receptor is an adult who was a healthcare worker with PCR-confirmed SARS-CoV-2 infection or an uninfected control (not recorded which). The chain carries TRBV7-6 and TRBJ1-1; TRBD1 might be the D (5 bases). CDR3 DNA: TGTGCCAGCAGCTCCGGGGGAAGGGTGGGGACTGAAGTTTTCTTT. It translates to CASSSGGRVGTEVFF.